One and the same sample provided the 3 T cell receptor beta chains below, sequenced in a study of blood T cell repertoires in COVID-19. Libraries were prepared by immunoSEQ multiplex PCR; TCRdb keeps only in-frame clonotypes and omits some of them. The sample has approximately 220,000 clones; 80% to 85% are singletons. Sequencing was performed on peripheral blood. The receptors were gathered from a man aged 40-49 years with acute or convalescent COVID-19.

The chain carries TRBV6-2 or TRBV6-3 and TRBJ1-3; D is undetermined. The CDR3 is 15 amino acids. Trimming cost V 5 bases and J 3 bases, with 14 bases left between them. Germline values: CDR1 MNHEY, CDR2 SVGEGT. CDR3 amino acids: CASSQESPDGNTIYF. The CDR3 nucleotides read TGTGCCAGCAGTCAAGAGTCCCCCGATGGAAACACCATATATTTT.

The chain is built from TRBV3-1 (or the pseudogene TRBV3-2) and TRBJ2-2, with D possibly being TRBD2 (6 bases). Germline loops: CDR1 LGHDT, CDR2 YNNKEL (reference sequence). The CDR3 has 16 residues. Trimming left V 0 bases short and J 3 bases short, with 11 bases between. The CDR3 nucleotides are TGTGCCAGCAGCCAAGAAGGGCGGGGCTACACCGGGGAGCTGTTTTTT. This translates into CASSQEGRGYTGELFF.

The chain joins TRBV18 to TRBJ2-2; D perhaps matches TRBD2 (5 bases). This CDR3 is 15 amino acids long. The V end was cut by 2 bases, the J end by 3 bases, with 10 bases between. Germline V gene sequence: CDR1 KGHSH, CDR2 LQKENI. The CDR3 sequence is CASSPRERDTGELFF. CDR3 bases: TGTGCCAGCTCACCAAGGGAGAGGGACACCGGGGAGCTGTTTTTT.